This TCR beta chain came from a study of neurological immune-mediated disorders. Whole-study context: The roughly 34 patients with multiple sclerosis comprised roughly 30 relapsing-remitting cases and 3 secondary progressive cases.

TCRdb re-analysed the 5' RACE reads in MiXCR, keeping a single row per CDR3 protein. In the table there are some 57,000 distinct CDR3 sequences, over 3.5% of which are singletons. The V end lost 0 bases, the J end lost 9 bases, and 11 bases lay between the germline ends. CDR1 MNHEY and CDR2 SMNVEV come from the germline V gene (reference sequence). There are 13 residues in the CDR3. This clonotype has at least ten counts. A much larger clone lies one base from this, so it may be a read error. The CDR3 does not end in the conserved phenylalanine or tryptophan, so this is likely a read error. This receptor was taken from a man between 60 and 75 years old with multiple sclerosis. The sample comprised PBMCs. The chain couples TRBV27 to TRBJ1-2, with a tentative D call TRBD1 (6 bases). CDR3 sequence: CASSLSGATSYTC. In nucleotides, the CDR3 is TGTGCCAGCAGTTTATCGGGGGCTACGAGCTACACCTGC.